This record covers a single T cell receptor (beta chain). Its antigen is unknown. This entry comes from a study of T-cell reconstitution after alpha-beta-depleted transplantation in children. The TCRbeta library incorporated unique molecular identifiers. TCRdb recomputed calls from the PCR reads with MiXCR, one row per CDR3 protein. Among about a million distinct CDR3 sequences listed, about 29% were seen once. Study-wide results and caveats: T cells produced anew were the main source of T-cell counts and diversity one year after transplant. After transplant, at about two months, alpha-beta T cells were reportedly derived from several hundred expanded graft clones. Where some patients showed high TCRbeta diversity at day 60, it came from recipient T cells and thymic progenitors that had survived.

This TCR came from a boy under three years old who had a stem cell transplant for SCID, so the T cells may come from the graft donor. This material consisted of PBMCs, mostly from graft donor cells, taken 360 days after TCRalphabeta/CD19-depleted stem cell transplant.

CDR3 bases: TGTGCCAGCAGCCTCTCGGGGCCTACGACTGAGCAGTTCTTC. The encoded protein is CASSLSGPTTEQFF. The gene calls are TRBV6-2 or TRBV6-3 and TRBJ2-1; possibly TRBD1 or TRBD2 for D (5 bases each). This CDR3 has 14 amino acids. Trimming stripped 6 bases from V and 9 bases from J, with 18 bases between. Per the germline V gene, CDR1 is MNHEY and CDR2 is SVGEGT.